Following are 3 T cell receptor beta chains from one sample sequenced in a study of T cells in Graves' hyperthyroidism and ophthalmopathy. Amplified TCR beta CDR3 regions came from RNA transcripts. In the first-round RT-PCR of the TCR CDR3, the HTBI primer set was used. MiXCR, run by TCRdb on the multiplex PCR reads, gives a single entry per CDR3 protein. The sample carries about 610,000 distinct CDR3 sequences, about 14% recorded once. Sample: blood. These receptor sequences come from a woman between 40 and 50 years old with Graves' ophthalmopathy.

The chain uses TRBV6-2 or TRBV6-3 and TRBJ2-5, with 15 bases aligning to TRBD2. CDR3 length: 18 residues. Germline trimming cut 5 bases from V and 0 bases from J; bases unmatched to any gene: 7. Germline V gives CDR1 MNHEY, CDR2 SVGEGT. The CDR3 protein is CASSPGLAGGIHQETQYF. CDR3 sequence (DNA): TGTGCCAGCAGTCCAGGACTAGCGGGAGGGATACACCAAGAGACCCAGTACTTC.

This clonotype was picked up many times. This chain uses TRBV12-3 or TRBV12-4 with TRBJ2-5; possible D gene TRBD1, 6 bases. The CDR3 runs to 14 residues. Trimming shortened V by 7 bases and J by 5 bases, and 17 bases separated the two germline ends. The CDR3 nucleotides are TGTGCCAGCAACCTACAGGGTTGGGGGGAGACCCAGTACTTC. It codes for CASNLQGWGETQYF.

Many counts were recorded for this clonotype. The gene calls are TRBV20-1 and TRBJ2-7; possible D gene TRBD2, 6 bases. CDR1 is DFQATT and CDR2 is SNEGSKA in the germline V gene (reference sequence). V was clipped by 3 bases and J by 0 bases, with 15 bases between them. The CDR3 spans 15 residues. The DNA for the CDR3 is TGCAGTGCTAGTCCCGGCGGGATCCCCTCCTACGAGCAGTACTTC. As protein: CSASPGGIPSYEQYF.